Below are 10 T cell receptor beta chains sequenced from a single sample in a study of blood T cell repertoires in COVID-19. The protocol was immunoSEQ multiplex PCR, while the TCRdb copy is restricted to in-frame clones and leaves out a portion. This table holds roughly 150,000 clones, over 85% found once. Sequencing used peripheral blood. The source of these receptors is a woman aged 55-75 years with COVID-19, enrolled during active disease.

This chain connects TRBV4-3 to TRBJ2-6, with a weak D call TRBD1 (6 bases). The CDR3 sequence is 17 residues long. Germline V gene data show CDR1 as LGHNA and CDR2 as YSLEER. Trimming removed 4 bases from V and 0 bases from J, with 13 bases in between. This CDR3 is CASSLDRGSSGANVLTF. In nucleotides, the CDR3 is TGCGCCAGCAGCCTGGATAGGGGGTCCTCTGGGGCCAACGTCCTGACTTTC.

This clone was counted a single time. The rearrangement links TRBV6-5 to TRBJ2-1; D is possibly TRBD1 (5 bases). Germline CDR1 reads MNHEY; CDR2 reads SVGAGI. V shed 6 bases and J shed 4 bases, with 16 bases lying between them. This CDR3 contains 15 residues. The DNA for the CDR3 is TGTGCCAGCAGGCCTGATAGGGGCTTATACAATGAGCAGTTCTTC. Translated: CASRPDRGLYNEQFF.

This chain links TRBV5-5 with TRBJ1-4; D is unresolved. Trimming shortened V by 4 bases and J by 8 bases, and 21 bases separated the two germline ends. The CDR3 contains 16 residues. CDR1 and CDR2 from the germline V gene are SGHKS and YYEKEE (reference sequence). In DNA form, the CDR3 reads TGTGCCAGCAGCCGCGCATATAATTTTGGAGGGGAAAAACTGTTTTTT. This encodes CASSRAYNFGGEKLFF.

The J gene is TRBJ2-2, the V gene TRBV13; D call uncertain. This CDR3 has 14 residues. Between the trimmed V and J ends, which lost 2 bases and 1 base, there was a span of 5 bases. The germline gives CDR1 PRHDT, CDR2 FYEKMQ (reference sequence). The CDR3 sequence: CASSLNGNTGELFF. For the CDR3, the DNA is TGTGCCAGCAGCTTAAACGGGAACACCGGGGAGCTGTTTTTT.

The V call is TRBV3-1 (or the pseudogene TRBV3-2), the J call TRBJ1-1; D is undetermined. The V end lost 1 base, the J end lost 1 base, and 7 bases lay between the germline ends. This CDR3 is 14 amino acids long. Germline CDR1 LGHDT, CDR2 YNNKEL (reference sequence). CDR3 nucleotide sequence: TGTGCCAGCAGCCAAGGAAACAGGAACACTGAAGCTTTCTTT. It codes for CASSQGNRNTEAFF.

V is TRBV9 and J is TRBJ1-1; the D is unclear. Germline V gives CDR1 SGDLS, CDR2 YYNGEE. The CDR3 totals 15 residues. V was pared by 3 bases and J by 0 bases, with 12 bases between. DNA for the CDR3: TGTGCCAGCAGCGCCAGAGGCGAGATGAACACTGAAGCTTTCTTT. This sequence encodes CASSARGEMNTEAFF. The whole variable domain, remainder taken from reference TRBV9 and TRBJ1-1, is DSGVTQTPKHLITATGQRVTLRCSPRSGDLSVYWYQQSLDQGLQFLIQYYNGEERAKGNILERFSAQQFPDLHSELNLSSLELGDSALYFCASSARGEMNTEAFFGQGTRLTVV.

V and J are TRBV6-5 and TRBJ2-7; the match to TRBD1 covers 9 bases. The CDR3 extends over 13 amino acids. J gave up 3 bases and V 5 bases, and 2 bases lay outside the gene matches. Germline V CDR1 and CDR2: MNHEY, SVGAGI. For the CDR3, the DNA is TGTGCCAGCAGTACGACAGGGGGCTACGAGCAGTACTTC. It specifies CASSTTGGYEQYF.

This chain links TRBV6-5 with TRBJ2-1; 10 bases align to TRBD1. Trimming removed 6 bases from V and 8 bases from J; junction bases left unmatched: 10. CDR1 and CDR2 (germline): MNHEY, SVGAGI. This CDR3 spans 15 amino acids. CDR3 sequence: CASRRGQGNQDEQFF. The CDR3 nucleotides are TGTGCCAGCAGAAGGGGACAGGGGAATCAGGATGAGCAGTTCTTC.

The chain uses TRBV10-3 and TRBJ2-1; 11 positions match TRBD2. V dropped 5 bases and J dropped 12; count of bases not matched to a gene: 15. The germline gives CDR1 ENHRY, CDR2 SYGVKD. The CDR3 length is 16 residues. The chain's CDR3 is CAISQQTSGAMVGQFF. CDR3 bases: TGTGCCATCAGTCAACAGACTAGCGGGGCTATGGTAGGGCAGTTCTTC.

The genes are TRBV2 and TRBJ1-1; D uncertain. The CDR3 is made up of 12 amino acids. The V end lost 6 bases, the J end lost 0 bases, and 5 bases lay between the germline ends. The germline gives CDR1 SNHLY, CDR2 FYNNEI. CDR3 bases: TGTGCCAGCAGGGGCATGAACACTGAAGCTTTCTTT. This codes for CASRGMNTEAFF.